The following is a T cell receptor (beta chain) sequence with its context. Its antigen is not known. These data belong to a study of radiation and T cells in renal cell carcinoma. Study-wide results and limits: Dominant CDR3 motifs occupied more repertoire in irradiated than control tumors. In nephrectomy-only tumors, top 100 clonotypes averaged roughly 40%, versus around 50% irradiated.

The protocol was immunoSEQ multiplex PCR, while the TCRdb copy is restricted to in-frame clones and leaves out a portion. The sample contains under 7,000 clones, roughly 72% of which appear only once. Treatment denoted: treatment-naive control, cytoreductive nephrectomy. Control tumors came from treatment-naive patients without prior radiation. Germline V gene lookup returns CDR1 MNHEY and CDR2 SMNVEV (reference sequence). The ends were cut back, 2 bases at V and 7 bases at J, with 17 bases in the middle. This CDR3 has 15 amino acids. This clonotype was sampled from a human donor with renal cell carcinoma. Material: tumor tissue, obtained from a patient whose treatment was nephrectomy without radiotherapy. V is TRBV27 and J is TRBJ1-2; possibly TRBD1 for D (6 bases). For the CDR3, the DNA is TGTGCCAGCAGTTTAGGGGACACCCACCCAGGTGGCTACACCTTC. Amino acids: CASSLGDTHPGGYTF.